The 26 T cell receptor beta chains listed next were all sequenced from one sample in a study of beta chain features in type 1 diabetes. The entirety of the isolated RNA underwent reverse transcription, so expressed TCRB transcripts were sequenced. Repertoires were generated with immunoSEQ multiplex PCR, while TCRdb's copy carries only in-frame clones and drops some. Of 200,000 to 250,000 clones detected, roughly 14% appear once; the ten largest clones hold about 0.024%. Sequenced: naive CD4+ T cells from blood. The receptors here all came from a woman between 40 and 55 years old in good health.

The CDR3 protein is CASSSGVAETQYF. CDR3 DNA: TGTGCCAGCAGTTCGGGGGTGGCGGAGACCCAGTACTTC. The chain carries TRBV6-1 and TRBJ2-5; a possible D gene is TRBD2 (6 bases). Germline V gene lookup returns CDR1 MNHNS and CDR2 SASEGT. Trimming cost V 5 bases and J 5 bases, with 12 bases left between them. CDR3 length: 13 amino acids.

This clone was detected a few times. The chain is built from TRBV5-1 and TRBJ2-6; D ambiguous. Trimming shortened V by 0 bases and J by 0 bases, and 16 bases separated the two germline ends. This CDR3 is built from 19 residues. Germline CDR1 and CDR2: SGHRS and YFSETQ. The CDR3 DNA follows: TGCGCCAGCAGCTTGGTAAAGTCGGCCGCTAGCTCTGGGGCCAACGTCCTGACTTTC. It encodes CASSLVKSAASSGANVLTF.

This sequence joins TRBV6-5 and TRBJ2-3, with 9 bases identical to TRBD1. This CDR3 contains 13 residues. In germline, CDR1 is MNHEY, CDR2 SVGAGI. J gave up 4 bases and V 8 bases, and 4 bases lay outside the gene matches. In nucleotides, the CDR3 is TGTGCCAGCCGGACAGGGGTGGCAGATACGCAGTATTTT. This sequence encodes CASRTGVADTQYF.

This clone was counted only a few times. The chain links TRBV7-8 to TRBJ1-5; no definite D call. V lost 1 base, J lost 6 bases, and 7 bases lay in between. Germline V gives CDR1 SGHVS, CDR2 FQNEAQ. The CDR3 is 13 residues long. As DNA, the CDR3 is TGTGCCAGCAGCTTAGATCGTAGTCAGCCCCAGCATTTT. This gives the protein CASSLDRSQPQHF. Based on the CDR3 plus reference TRBV7-8 and TRBJ1-5, the full variable domain is GAGVSQSPRYKVAKRGQDVALRCDPISGHVSLFWYQQALGQGPEFLTYFQNEAQLDKSGLPSDRFFAERPEGSVSTLKIQRTQQEDSAVYLCASSLDRSQPQHFGDGTRLSIL.

This chain joins TRBV7-6 and TRBJ2-1; 10 nucleotides align to TRBD2. The CDR3 loop spans 13 amino acids. V lost 0 bases, J lost 10 bases, and 0 bases stayed unmatched. The germline gives CDR1 SGHVS, CDR2 FNYEAQ. As DNA, the CDR3 is TGTGCCAGCAGCTTAGCACTAGCGGGGGAGCAGTTCTTC. This encodes CASSLALAGEQFF.

This clone has just a few counts. The V and J genes are TRBV13 and TRBJ1-2, with D maybe TRBD1 (5 bases). Germline CDR1 is PRHDT and CDR2 is FYEKMQ (reference sequence). The CDR3 totals 13 residues. V was shortened by 2 bases and J by 5 bases, with 9 bases between the two germline ends. The CDR3 DNA sequence: TGTGCCAGCAGCTTACAGGGTCTTTATGGCTACACCTTC. Its translation is CASSLQGLYGYTF.

This clone has just a few counts. This chain uses TRBV7-9 with TRBJ2-5, with a weak D call TRBD2 (5 bases). Germline V gene data show CDR1 as SEHNR and CDR2 as FQNEAQ (reference sequence). CDR3 size: 15 residues. Trimming took off 4 bases at V and 5 bases at J, with 17 bases between the two ends. The chain's CDR3 is CASSSSSYMMETQYF. CDR3 DNA sequence: TGTGCCAGCAGCTCTTCTAGCTATATGATGGAGACCCAGTACTTC.

In its sample, this clone was seen a few times. V usage is TRBV12-5 and J usage is TRBJ2-1; 10 bases align to TRBD2. The CDR3 is 16 amino acids. The germline V gene encodes CDR1 LGHNT and CDR2 FRNRAP. With V trimmed by 2 bases and J by 6 bases, 7 bases remained unmatched. CDR3 in DNA: TGTGCTAGTGGTTTGCCGAGCGGGGGGGCATTCAATGAGCAGTTCTTC. The encoded protein is CASGLPSGGAFNEQFF.

This clone has ten or more counts. The chain joins TRBV23-1 to TRBJ2-7, with D tentatively TRBD2 (6 bases). TRBV23-1 is known as an ORF, though its function is uncertain. The CDR3 is 15 residues long. V was clipped by 1 base and J by 4 bases, with 14 bases between them. CDR3 sequence (DNA): TGCGCCAGCAGTCAATTGGGCAGGGACTCATACGAGCAGTACTTC. Its protein is CASSQLGRDSYEQYF.

The rearrangement joins TRBV5-6 to TRBJ2-5, with D possibly matching TRBD1 (6 bases). V lost 2 bases to trimming and J lost 5 bases, with 25 bases between them. Germline CDR1 is SGHDT and CDR2 is YYEEEE. The CDR3 covers 18 residues. CDR3 amino acids: CASSFDDYREWVQETQYF. The DNA of the CDR3 is TGTGCCAGCAGCTTCGACGACTACAGGGAGTGGGTCCAGGAGACCCAGTACTTC.

Only a few counts were recorded for this clone. The V and J genes are TRBV6-1 and TRBJ2-6; D unclear. V lost 4 bases, J lost 0 bases, and 4 bases lay in between. Per germline, CDR1 MNHNS and CDR2 SASEGT. CDR3 length: 14 amino acids. The CDR3 protein is CASSGVSGANVLTF. The CDR3 DNA reads as TGTGCCAGCAGTGGAGTCTCTGGGGCCAACGTCCTGACTTTC.

V usage is TRBV19 and J usage is TRBJ2-4; 7 bases map to TRBD1. Per the germline V gene, CDR1 is LNHDA and CDR2 is SQIVND (reference sequence). The CDR3 contains 14 residues. The V gene end was trimmed by 5 bases and the J gene end by 7 bases; junction bases not matched to a gene: 8. CDR3 loop: CASSAGTVANIQYF. The DNA for the CDR3 is TGTGCCAGTAGTGCAGGGACAGTGGCCAACATTCAGTACTTC. Variable domain in full (rest from reference TRBV19 and TRBJ2-4): DGGITQSPKYLFRKEGQNVTLSCEQNLNHDAMYWYRQDPGQGLRLIYYSQIVNDFQKGDIAEGYSVSREKKESFPLTVTSAQKNPTAFYLCASSAGTVANIQYFGAGTRLSVL.

J is TRBJ1-4 and V is TRBV15, with D possibly matching TRBD1 (5 bases). Germline CDR1 is LNHNV and CDR2 is YYDKDF (reference sequence). V was shortened by 0 bases and J by 7 bases, with 15 bases between the two germline ends. This CDR3 spans 16 amino acids. The CDR3 loop reads CATSREGGGALEKLFF. The DNA of the CDR3 is TGTGCCACCAGCAGAGAGGGGGGGGGAGCACTTGAAAAACTGTTTTTT.

This chain connects TRBV19 to TRBJ2-1; 7 bases match TRBD2. Looked up from germline, CDR1 is LNHDA and CDR2 is SQIVND (reference sequence). The CDR3 contains 13 residues. The CDR3 spells CATQERGLSEQFF. The CDR3 region has the DNA TGTGCTACCCAGGAGCGGGGTTTATCTGAGCAGTTCTTC.

This clone was seen a few times. The gene calls are TRBV18 and TRBJ2-3; D uncertain. The CDR3 runs 14 residues. The germline CDR1 and CDR2 sequences are KGHSH and LQKENI. The V end lost 1 base, the J end lost 0 bases, and 5 bases lay between the germline ends. In DNA, the CDR3 is TGTGCCAGCTCACCACTCCCAAGCACAGATACGCAGTATTTT. This translates into CASSPLPSTDTQYF.

This clone was observed a handful of times. The genes are TRBV2 and TRBJ2-2, with D possibly being TRBD1 (5 bases). Germline V gene lookup returns CDR1 SNHLY and CDR2 FYNNEI. Trimming took off 2 bases at V and 2 bases at J, with 9 bases between the two ends. The CDR3 spans 15 residues. The CDR3 DNA reads as TGTGCCAGCAGTGAACGGCAGGGAAACACCGGGGAGCTGTTTTTT. This codes for CASSERQGNTGELFF.

This clone was seen a handful of times. The chain is built from TRBV18 and TRBJ2-7; TRBD2 aligns across 7 bases. Germline V gives CDR1 KGHSH, CDR2 LQKENI. The ends lost 3 bases at V and 6 bases at J; junction bases unmatched: 2. This CDR3 comprises 12 residues. The CDR3: CASSPREGEQYF. Written as DNA, the CDR3 is TGTGCCAGCTCACCCAGGGAGGGCGAGCAGTACTTC. The whole variable domain, filled in from reference TRBV18 and TRBJ2-7, reads NAGVMQNPRHLVRRRGQEARLRCSPMKGHSHVYWYRQLPEEGLKFMVYLQKENIIDESGMPKERFSAEFPKEGPSILRIQQVVRGDSAAYFCASSPREGEQYFGPGTRLTVT.

This clone was detected a few times. This chain connects TRBV5-1 to TRBJ2-5; D not resolved. Looked up from germline, CDR1 is SGHRS and CDR2 is YFSETQ. This CDR3 comprises 12 residues. Trimming shortened V by 5 bases and J by 2 bases, and 7 bases separated the two germline ends. The CDR3 region has the DNA TGCGCCAGCAGGGTGCGGCAAGAGACCCAGTACTTC. Amino acids: CASRVRQETQYF. Combining the CDR3 with reference TRBV5-1 and TRBJ2-5 gives the whole variable domain KAGVTQTPRYLIKTRGQQVTLSCSPISGHRSVSWYQQTPGQGLQFLFEYFSETQRNKGNFPGRFSGRQFSNSRSEMNVSTLELGDSALYLCASRVRQETQYFGPGTRLLVL.

The V and J genes are TRBV29-1 and TRBJ1-2; D might be TRBD1 (5 bases). The CDR3 is made up of 10 amino acids. Germline CDR1 reads SQVTM; CDR2 reads ANQGSEA. Trimming removed 6 bases at V and 4 bases at J, with 6 bases between. In nucleotides, the CDR3 is TGCAGCGTCGACAGCTATGGCTACACCTTC. It yields the protein CSVDSYGYTF.

This clone was detected once. V gene TRBV6-1 combines with J gene TRBJ1-2; TRBD1 matches at 9 bases. Germline V gene sequence: CDR1 MNHNS, CDR2 SASEGT. Trimming at V came to 5 bases and at J to 8 bases, leaving 6 bases not matched to a gene. The CDR3 is 13 amino acids. The CDR3: CASSLDRGEGYTF. For the CDR3, the DNA is TGTGCCAGCAGTCTGGACAGGGGAGAAGGCTACACCTTC.

The chain uses TRBV19 and TRBJ2-7, with D tentatively TRBD2 (6 bases). Germline V lookup: CDR1 LNHDA, CDR2 SQIVND (reference sequence). The CDR3 is 12 amino acids. The V and J ends lost 3 bases and 7 bases respectively, with 10 bases between them. The CDR3 region is CASSIQAGEQYF. The CDR3 DNA sequence: TGTGCCAGTAGTATTCAGGCGGGGGAGCAGTACTTC. The variable domain in full, completed from reference TRBV19 and TRBJ2-7, reads DGGITQSPKYLFRKEGQNVTLSCEQNLNHDAMYWYRQDPGQGLRLIYYSQIVNDFQKGDIAEGYSVSREKKESFPLTVTSAQKNPTAFYLCASSIQAGEQYFGPGTRLTVT.

In the case of this clone: The DNA is omitted, as the CDR3 cannot be located on it reliably, and the CDR3 follows TCRdb's listing. The chain employs TRBV21-1 and TRBJ2-7; TRBD1, the table's D call, lacks a check against the DNA. TRBV21-1 is labeled a pseudogene. The CDR3 extends over 15 residues, inclusive of both ends. The CDR3 spells CASSKVGQGAYEQYF.

This clone occurred a few times. J is TRBJ1-5 and V is TRBV6-5; perhaps TRBD1 as D (5 bases). V lost 6 bases to trimming and J lost 0 bases, with 12 bases between them. CDR1 and CDR2 from the germline V gene are MNHEY and SVGAGI. The CDR3 length is 15 residues. The CDR3 here is CASRLGHYSNQPQHF. The CDR3 DNA follows: TGTGCCAGCAGACTCGGACATTATAGCAATCAGCCCCAGCATTTT.

This rearrangement joins TRBV27 to TRBJ2-7, with 8 nucleotides matching TRBD1. V was clipped by 7 bases and J by 0 bases; unmatched bases: 11. The CDR3 has 16 residues. Germline lookup yields CDR1 MNHEY and CDR2 SMNVEV (reference sequence). CDR3 loop: CASTKSGTGTSYEQYF. The CDR3 region has the DNA TGTGCCAGCACCAAATCCGGGACAGGTACCTCCTACGAGCAGTACTTC.

This chain uses TRBV6-1 with TRBJ1-2; TRBD1 aligns across 10 bases. Per the germline V gene, CDR1 is MNHNS and CDR2 is SASEGT. V dropped 3 bases and J dropped 6; count of bases not matched to a gene: 4. The CDR3 has 14 residues. Here the CDR3 reads CASSDRDRGNGYTF. The CDR3 bases are TGTGCCAGCAGTGACCGGGACAGGGGTAATGGCTACACCTTC.

This clone was observed a handful of times. The chain has TRBV11-1 and TRBJ2-3; the match to TRBD2 covers 11 bases. CDR1 is SGHAT and CDR2 is FQDESV in the germline V gene (reference sequence). The CDR3 sequence is 17 residues long. V was pared by 5 bases and J by 0 bases, with 7 bases of the junction left unmatched. The CDR3 DNA reads as TGTGCCAGCAGCATCCGACTAGCGGGGTACAGCACAGATACGCAGTATTTT. Amino acid sequence: CASSIRLAGYSTDTQYF.